Presented here are 10 T cell receptor beta chains from one specimen sequenced in a study of regulatory T cells in long-lasting Graves disease. The authors built TCR beta libraries using iRepertoire HTBI primers and Arm-PCR of CDR3 regions. A single record per CDR3 protein comes from TCRdb applying MiXCR to the multiplex PCR reads. The sample has 400,000 to 500,000 distinct CDR3 sequences, about 15% seen once. Time point of the sample: newly diagnosed GD, antithyroid drugs for less than 3 months. Construction of the TCR library relied on RNA isolated from PBMCs. The data also belong to a second study, concerning T cells in Graves' hyperthyroidism and ophthalmopathy.

The specimen was peripheral blood mononuclear cells (PBMCs), collected at new diagnosis, from a patient treated with antithyroid drugs. All receptors derive from a woman aged 50 to 60 with Graves disease.

This clonotype was detected ten times or more. This chain joins TRBV5-1 and TRBJ1-5; 8 bases are shared with TRBD1. Unmatched junction bases numbered 6, after V lost 4 bases and J lost 3 bases. CDR1 and CDR2 (germline): SGHRS, YFSETQ. CDR3 size: 15 residues. CDR3 in DNA: TGCGCCAGCAGCCTCACGACAGGGGTCAATCAGCCCCAGCATTTT. This encodes CASSLTTGVNQPQHF.

Comments on this clonotype: Compared with germline, one end of the junction differs, possibly owing to a read error. The chain has TRBV7-7 and TRBJ2-5, with a possible D match to TRBD2 (6 bases). Germline values: CDR1 SSHAT, CDR2 FNYEAQ (reference sequence). The CDR3 consists of 18 residues. As DNA, the CDR3 is TGTGCTAGCAGCTTGGAGTTTCGAGGAGCGGGCTTCGGGGAGACCCAGTACTTC. Translating gives CASSLEFRGAGFGETQYF.

This clonotype appeared many times. V usage is TRBV7-2 and J usage is TRBJ2-1; TRBD2 matches 11 bases. Per the germline V gene, CDR1 is SGHTA and CDR2 is FQGNSA. V gave up 1 base and J gave up 10 bases; unmatched junction bases: 0. CDR3 length: 13 amino acids. CDR3 sequence reads: CASSLGTSGEQFF. CDR3 nucleotides: TGTGCCAGCAGCTTAGGGACTAGCGGGGAGCAGTTCTTC.

About this clonotype itself: A much more abundant neighbour one base away suggests this may be a read error. The rearrangement joins TRBV20-1 to TRBJ2-7; TRBD2 agrees at 12 bases. The V gene end was trimmed by 6 bases and the J gene end by 3 bases; junction bases not matched to a gene: 9. The CDR3 runs 15 residues. Germline lookup yields CDR1 DFQATT and CDR2 SNEGSKA (reference sequence). CDR3 residues: CSAPGATSGSYEQYF. CDR3 in DNA: TGCAGTGCGCCTGGAGCGACTAGCGGGAGCTACGAGCAGTACTTC.

This clonotype has just a few counts. This rearrangement joins TRBV10-3 to TRBJ2-5, with D possibly called TRBD1 or TRBD2 (5 bases each). The length of the CDR3 is 17 residues. The germline V gene encodes CDR1 ENHRY and CDR2 SYGVKD. Deletions cut 4 bases from V and 1 base from J, with 19 bases between. The CDR3 nucleotides read TGTGCCATCAGTGCTGGAGAGGGGCAGAAGGGCCAAGAGACCCAGTACTTC. This encodes CAISAGEGQKGQETQYF.

This clonotype has ten or more counts. The J gene is TRBJ2-1, the V gene TRBV2; TRBD2 agrees at 7 bases. From germline, CDR1 is SNHLY and CDR2 FYNNEI. The V segment lost 6 bases and the J segment 4 bases; nucleotides outside the gene matches: 9. There are 15 residues in the CDR3. As DNA, the CDR3 is TGTGCCAGCAGATTGGGGCGGGGGAATTACAATGAGCAGTTCTTC. Encoded protein: CASRLGRGNYNEQFF. Drawing the rest from reference TRBV2 and TRBJ2-1, the complete variable domain is EPEVTQTPSHQVTQMGQEVILRCVPISNHLYFYWYRQILGQKVEFLVSFYNNEISEKSEIFDDQFSVERPDGSNFTLKIRSTKLEDSAMYFCASRLGRGNYNEQFFGPGTRLTVL.

This clonotype was counted at least ten times. V is TRBV3-1 and J is TRBJ1-5; D may be TRBD1 (6 bases). This CDR3 is 16 amino acids long. The germline gives CDR1 LGHDT, CDR2 YNNKEL (reference sequence). The V and J ends lost 0 bases and 0 bases respectively, with 9 bases between them. CDR3 nucleotides: TGTGCCAGCAGCCAAGAAGGGGGGGGTAGCAATCAGCCCCAGCATTTT. It translates to CASSQEGGGSNQPQHF.

This clonotype has ten or more counts. The chain joins TRBV2 to TRBJ2-4; possibly TRBD2 for D (7 bases). The J call is uncertain, as TRBJ2-5 better fits the DNA end. Per germline, CDR1 SNHLY and CDR2 FYNNEI. CDR3 length: 13 amino acids. The chain's CDR3 is CASSEVGGQTQYF. The CDR3 DNA is TGTGCCAGCAGTGAAGTGGGGGGGCAGACCCAGTACTTC.

This clonotype was seen a handful of times. The chain links TRBV6-9 to TRBJ1-2; 7 nucleotides agree with TRBD1. The CDR3 has 16 residues. Per the germline V gene, CDR1 is MNHGY and CDR2 is SVAAGI. V trimming: 3 bases; J trimming: 2 bases; junction bases outside the gene matches: 9. The CDR3 DNA follows: TGTGCCAGCAGTTACACAAACAGGGGAGGGAACTATGGCTACACCTTC. This sequence encodes CASSYTNRGGNYGYTF.

Turning to this clonotype: A much larger clone lies one base from this, so it may be a read error. The chain employs TRBV30 and TRBJ2-7; no clear D gene. This CDR3 spans 13 amino acids. V dropped 1 base and J dropped 4 bases, with 11 bases sitting between them. Per the germline V gene, CDR1 is GTSNPN and CDR2 is SVGIG (reference sequence). CDR3 sequence: CAWSASPVYEQYF. DNA for the CDR3: TGTGCCTGGAGTGCCAGCCCTGTGTACGAGCAGTACTTC.